Following are 27 T cell receptor beta chains from one sample sequenced in a study of cytomegalovirus exposure and HLA in healthy donors. Researchers ran the PCR with 60 Vbeta and 13 Jbeta primers. Profiled with immunoSEQ multiplex PCR; TCRdb holds only in-frame clones, not every one. Of over 35,000 clones listed, 68% are singletons. The sequencing input was PBMCs. These receptors originate from a man in his forties in good health and CMV-seronegative.

This rearrangement joins TRBV10-3 to TRBJ2-7; 9 nucleotides agree with TRBD2. Trimming took 2 bases from V and 2 from J; bases not matched to a gene: 7. The CDR3 length is 16 residues. Per the germline V gene, CDR1 is ENHRY and CDR2 is SYGVKD. The CDR3 DNA follows: TGTGCCATCAGTGAGCCTAAGCGGGGGGAAACCTACGAGCAGTACTTC. Translated: CAISEPKRGETYEQYF.

The rearrangement joins TRBV6-5 to TRBJ1-1, with D perhaps TRBD1 (5 bases). Germline V lookup: CDR1 MNHEY, CDR2 SVGAGI. This CDR3 region has 15 residues. The germline V and J ends were trimmed by 0 bases and 0 bases, with 8 bases remaining between them. The CDR3 DNA sequence: TGTGCCAGCAGTTACTCGGGGCAGTTGAACACTGAAGCTTTCTTT. It translates to CASSYSGQLNTEAFF.

The CDR3 nucleotides are TGCGCCAGCAGCTTAGCAGGGGAAACTGAAGCTTTCTTT. Translation: CASSLAGETEAFF. The rearrangement links TRBV5-1 to TRBJ1-1; a possible D gene is TRBD1 (6 bases). This CDR3 is built from 13 residues. V lost 2 bases, J lost 5 bases, and 10 bases lay in between. Germline values: CDR1 SGHRS, CDR2 YFSETQ. The whole variable domain, filled in from reference TRBV5-1 and TRBJ1-1, reads KAGVTQTPRYLIKTRGQQVTLSCSPISGHRSVSWYQQTPGQGLQFLFEYFSETQRNKGNFPGRFSGRQFSNSRSEMNVSTLELGDSALYLCASSLAGETEAFFGQGTRLTVV.

This clone was seen a few times. The chain joins TRBV7-9 to TRBJ2-7; D may be TRBD2 (7 bases). The CDR3 extends over 14 amino acids. Germline loops: CDR1 SEHNR, CDR2 FQNEAQ (reference sequence). V lost 5 bases, J lost 5 bases, and 16 bases lay in between. Here the CDR3 reads CASSPTGGGNEQYF. In DNA, the CDR3 is TGTGCCAGCAGCCCCACTGGCGGGGGCAACGAGCAGTACTTC. Full variable domain (outside the CDR3, taken from reference TRBV7-9 and TRBJ2-7): DTGVSQNPRHKITKRGQNVTFRCDPISEHNRLYWYRQTLGQGPEFLTYFQNEAQLEKSRLLSDRFSAERPKGSFSTLEIQRTEQGDSAMYLCASSPTGGGNEQYFGPGTRLTVT.

J is TRBJ1-1 and V is TRBV6-5; 7 positions match TRBD1. CDR3 length: 15 residues. Germline V CDR1 and CDR2: MNHEY, SVGAGI. V shed 0 bases, J shed 5 bases, and the junction held 6 bases outside the gene matches. The CDR3 reads CASSYSEQGLTEAFF. The DNA of the CDR3 is TGTGCCAGCAGTTACTCGGAACAGGGGTTGACTGAAGCTTTCTTT.

V and J are TRBV19 and TRBJ2-2; D remains unclear. The V gene lost 1 base and the J gene lost 2 bases, with 8 bases spanning the gap. Germline loops: CDR1 LNHDA, CDR2 SQIVND (reference sequence). The CDR3 is made up of 15 amino acids. CDR3 amino acids: CASSIVARNTGELFF. The DNA for the CDR3 is TGTGCCAGTAGTATAGTGGCCCGAAACACCGGGGAGCTGTTTTTT.

V and J are TRBV7-2 and TRBJ1-5, with D maybe TRBD1 (5 bases). The CDR3 is 14 amino acids. CDR1 is SGHTA, CDR2 FQGNSA, per germline. Deletions cut 1 base from V and 3 bases from J, with 7 bases between. The CDR3 nucleotides are TGTGCCAGCAGCTTAGACAGGTTCAATCAGCCCCAGCATTTT. Residues: CASSLDRFNQPQHF.

V gene TRBV29-1 combines with J gene TRBJ1-4; D ambiguous. The ends were cut back, 4 bases at V and 5 bases at J, with 11 bases in the middle. The CDR3 is 13 amino acids. The V gene's germline CDR1 is SQVTM and CDR2 ANQGSEA. Here the CDR3 DNA reads TGCAGCGTTGTTGTGGGTAGCAATGAAAAACTGTTTTTT. Protein: CSVVVGSNEKLFF.

The chain employs TRBV4-2 and TRBJ1-6; 11 positions agree with TRBD1. This CDR3 region has 16 residues. J gave up 9 bases and V 2 bases, and 6 bases lay outside the gene matches. CDR1 is LGHNA, CDR2 YNFKEQ, per germline. This chain's CDR3 is CASSQQLDRGLSPLHF. CDR3 coding DNA: TGTGCCAGCAGCCAACAGTTGGACAGGGGGCTTTCACCCCTCCACTTT.

The chain recombines TRBV5-6 with TRBJ1-2, with D unclear. Trimming cost V 7 bases and J 0 bases, with 10 bases left between them. The CDR3 has 13 residues. Germline CDR1 is SGHDT and CDR2 is YYEEEE. DNA of the CDR3: TGTGCCAGCGGGAGGCGCCCTAACTATGGCTACACCTTC. Protein sequence: CASGRRPNYGYTF.

V is TRBV2 and J is TRBJ1-1; no definite D call. Between the trimmed V and J ends, which lost 4 bases and 0 bases, there was a span of 3 bases. The CDR3 length is 12 residues. Germline lookup yields CDR1 SNHLY and CDR2 FYNNEI. CDR3 sequence (DNA): TGTGCCAGCAGTGCTGTGAACACTGAAGCTTTCTTT. It is translated as CASSAVNTEAFF.

V and J are TRBV30 and TRBJ2-1; the match to TRBD2 covers 8 bases. The CDR3 contains 16 residues. With V trimmed by 1 base and J by 5 bases, 10 bases remained unmatched. Germline assignment: CDR1 GTSNPN and CDR2 SVGIG (reference sequence). This CDR3 reads CAWSGSGGGSNNEQFF. CDR3 sequence (DNA): TGTGCCTGGAGTGGTTCGGGCGGGGGGTCGAACAATGAGCAGTTCTTC.

For the CDR3, the DNA is TGTGCCAGCAGCCTAACAGGGGGCCGCTACGAGCAGTACTTC. Protein sequence: CASSLTGGRYEQYF. The chain employs TRBV6-5 and TRBJ2-7; TRBD1 matches 9 bases. The CDR3 is 14 amino acids. Looked up from germline, CDR1 is MNHEY and CDR2 is SVGAGI. After removal of 6 bases from V and 3 bases from J, the junction contained 6 bases not matched to a gene.

V gene TRBV2 combines with J gene TRBJ2-2; possibly TRBD2 for D (5 bases). There are 13 residues in the CDR3. V dropped 10 bases and J dropped 5 bases, with 14 bases sitting between them. Germline CDR1 reads SNHLY; CDR2 reads FYNNEI. The CDR3 DNA reads as TGTGCCACCAAAACTAGTTATACCGGGGAGCTGTTTTTT. Residues: CATKTSYTGELFF.

This clone appeared a few times. The J gene is TRBJ2-7, the V gene TRBV5-1, with 7 positions matching TRBD1. Germline loops: CDR1 SGHRS, CDR2 YFSETQ. Trimming at V came to 0 bases and at J to 0 bases, leaving 6 bases not matched to a gene. The CDR3 is made up of 16 amino acids. Here the CDR3 DNA reads TGCGCCAGCAGCTTGGCCGGGACAGCGAACTCCTACGAGCAGTACTTC. Encoded protein: CASSLAGTANSYEQYF.

The chain is built from TRBV4-2 and TRBJ1-1; perhaps TRBD1 as D (6 bases). Trimming stripped 3 bases from V and 6 bases from J, with 14 bases between. The CDR3 has 14 residues. CDR1 is LGHNA and CDR2 is YNFKEQ in the germline V gene. This CDR3 is CASSQIQGGAEAFF. The DNA for the CDR3 is TGTGCCAGCAGCCAGATACAGGGCGGCGCTGAAGCTTTCTTT.

The table lists this clone with a count of one. V gene TRBV2 combines with J gene TRBJ1-6; no clear D gene. The germline V and J ends were trimmed by 2 bases and 7 bases, with 12 bases remaining between them. Germline lookup yields CDR1 SNHLY and CDR2 FYNNEI. The CDR3 spans 15 residues. CDR3 sequence: CASSETDSLNSPLHF. In DNA, the CDR3 is TGTGCCAGCAGTGAAACAGATAGTTTGAATTCACCCCTCCACTTT.

The rearrangement links TRBV29-1 to TRBJ1-2, with D maybe TRBD1 (5 bases). The CDR3 consists of 14 residues. The ends were cut back, 7 bases at V and 4 bases at J, with 19 bases in the middle. Germline loops: CDR1 SQVTM, CDR2 ANQGSEA. The CDR3 DNA reads as TGCAGCGCTGACCGACAGTCAGCTCTCTATGGCTACACCTTC. Translated, it gives CSADRQSALYGYTF.

The chain carries TRBV6-5 and TRBJ1-3; D unresolved. The CDR3 extends over 13 amino acids. Per germline, CDR1 MNHEY and CDR2 SVGAGI. V was pared by 4 bases and J by 2 bases, with 6 bases between. This CDR3 is CASSSGAGNTIYF. CDR3 sequence (DNA): TGTGCCAGCAGTTCCGGAGCTGGAAACACCATATATTTT.

CDR3 coding DNA: TGCGCCAGCAGCTTGCCCGACCAGGGGGCGGGAGAGCAGTACTTC. It codes for CASSLPDQGAGEQYF. The chain has TRBV5-1 and TRBJ2-7; 8 nucleotides match TRBD1. The CDR3 spans 15 residues. Germline CDR1 is SGHRS and CDR2 is YFSETQ. Losses at the gene ends were 1 base for V and 7 bases for J; bases not matched to a gene: 10.

The genes are TRBV29-1 and TRBJ2-7, with 8 bases that match TRBD1. Germline-derived CDR1 and CDR2 are SQVTM and ANQGSEA. Trimming removed 6 bases from V and 7 bases from J; junction bases left unmatched: 17. The CDR3 loop spans 15 amino acids. CDR3 sequence reads: CSVKRSGGSDGEQYF. As DNA, the CDR3 is TGCAGCGTCAAACGTTCAGGGGGCTCGGATGGGGAGCAGTACTTC.

The sample holds a few counts of this clone. This sequence joins TRBV4-2 and TRBJ2-1; TRBD2 agrees at 10 bases. V was clipped by 0 bases and J by 8 bases; unmatched bases: 10. Germline-derived CDR1 and CDR2 are LGHNA and YNFKEQ. The CDR3 runs to 17 residues. The CDR3 loop is CASSQEASGGIGDEQFF. In DNA form, the CDR3 reads TGTGCCAGCAGCCAAGAGGCTAGCGGGGGTATTGGCGATGAGCAGTTCTTC.

The chain is built from TRBV29-1 and TRBJ1-1; a weak D match, TRBD1 (5 bases). Trimming removed 3 bases from V and 4 bases from J, with 9 bases in between. Germline CDR1 is SQVTM and CDR2 is ANQGSEA. The CDR3 is made up of 12 amino acids. The CDR3 sequence: CSVDDSFTEAFF. CDR3 sequence (DNA): TGCAGCGTTGACGACAGCTTCACTGAAGCTTTCTTT. The full variable domain, rest sourced from reference TRBV29-1 and TRBJ1-1, is SAVISQKPSRDICQRGTSLTIQCQVDSQVTMMFWYRQQPGQSLTLIATANQGSEATYESGFVIDKFPISRPNLTFSTLTVSNMSPEDSSIYLCSVDDSFTEAFFGQGTRLTVV.

The gene calls are TRBV4-1 and TRBJ2-1, with TRBD2 matching over 9 bases. The germline gives CDR1 MGHRA, CDR2 YSYEKL. The ends lost 2 bases at V and 5 bases at J; junction bases unmatched: 7. CDR3 length equals 16 residues. CDR3 sequence reads: CASSQRGTSRDNEQFF. CDR3 DNA: TGCGCCAGCAGCCAACGAGGGACTAGCAGAGACAATGAGCAGTTCTTC.

CDR3 in DNA: TGTGCCAGCAGTTCCGGGGACAGGGGGCGACCCCTCCACTTT. Translation gives CASSSGDRGRPLHF. The chain links TRBV6-5 to TRBJ1-6, with 12 bases fitting TRBD1. V was clipped by 4 bases and J by 12 bases; unmatched bases: 4. The CDR3 loop spans 14 amino acids. The germline gives CDR1 MNHEY, CDR2 SVGAGI.

This clone showed up just a few times. The V gene is TRBV19, the J gene TRBJ2-1, with 10 bases lining up with TRBD2. CDR1 and CDR2 from the germline V gene are LNHDA and SQIVND (reference sequence). The CDR3 spans 16 residues. The ends lost 4 bases at V and 4 bases at J; junction bases unmatched: 7. The CDR3 here is CASSKGVAGGYNEQFF. The DNA of the CDR3 is TGTGCCAGTAGTAAGGGAGTAGCGGGGGGTTACAATGAGCAGTTCTTC.

This chain uses TRBV7-2 with TRBJ2-1; D unresolved. CDR1 and CDR2 from the germline V gene are SGHTA and FQGNSA. This CDR3 spans 13 amino acids. The germline V and J ends were trimmed by 1 base and 7 bases, with 8 bases remaining between them. CDR3 residues: CASSLESQNEQFF. The CDR3 DNA sequence: TGTGCCAGCAGCTTAGAGAGCCAAAATGAGCAGTTCTTC.